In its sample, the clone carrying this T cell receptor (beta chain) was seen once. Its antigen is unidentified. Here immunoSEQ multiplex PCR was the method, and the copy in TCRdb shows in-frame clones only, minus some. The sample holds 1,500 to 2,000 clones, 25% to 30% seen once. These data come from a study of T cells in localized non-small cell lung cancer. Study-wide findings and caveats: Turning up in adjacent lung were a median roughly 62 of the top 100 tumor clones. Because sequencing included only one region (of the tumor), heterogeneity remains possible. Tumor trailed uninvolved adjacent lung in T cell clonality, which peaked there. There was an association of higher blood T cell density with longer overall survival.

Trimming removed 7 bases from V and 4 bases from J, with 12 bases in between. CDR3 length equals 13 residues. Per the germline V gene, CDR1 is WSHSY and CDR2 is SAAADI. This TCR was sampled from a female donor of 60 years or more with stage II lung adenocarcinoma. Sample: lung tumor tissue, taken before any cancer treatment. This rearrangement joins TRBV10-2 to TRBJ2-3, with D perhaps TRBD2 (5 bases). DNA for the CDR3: TGCGCCAGCATTCCGGGATCGTCAGATACGCAGTATTTT. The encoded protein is CASIPGSSDTQYF.